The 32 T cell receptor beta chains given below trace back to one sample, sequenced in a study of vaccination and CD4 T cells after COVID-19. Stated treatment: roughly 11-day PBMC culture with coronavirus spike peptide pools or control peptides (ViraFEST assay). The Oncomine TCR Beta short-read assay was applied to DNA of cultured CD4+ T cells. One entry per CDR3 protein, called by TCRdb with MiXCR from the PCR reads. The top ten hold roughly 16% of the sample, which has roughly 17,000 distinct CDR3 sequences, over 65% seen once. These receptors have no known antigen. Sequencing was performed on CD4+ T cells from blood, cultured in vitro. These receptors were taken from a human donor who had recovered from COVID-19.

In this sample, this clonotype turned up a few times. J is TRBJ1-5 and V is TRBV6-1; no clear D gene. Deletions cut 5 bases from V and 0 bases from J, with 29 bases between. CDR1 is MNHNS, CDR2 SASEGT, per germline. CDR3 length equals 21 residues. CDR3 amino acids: CASSRGSGSLGVTYSNQPQHF. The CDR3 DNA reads TGTGCCAGCAGTCGAGGGTCAGGCAGCCTGGGAGTGACTTATAGCAATCAGCCCCAGCATTTT.

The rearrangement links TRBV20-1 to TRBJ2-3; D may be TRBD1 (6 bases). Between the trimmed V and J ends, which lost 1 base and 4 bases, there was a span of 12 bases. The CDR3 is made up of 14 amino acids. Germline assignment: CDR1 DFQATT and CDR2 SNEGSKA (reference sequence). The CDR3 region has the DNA TGCAGTGCTAGAGGACAGGCAGCCTCAGATACGCAGTATTTT. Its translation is CSARGQAASDTQYF.

In DNA, the CDR3 is TGTGCCAGCAGCAACAGGGGTGCCGAGGCCAAAAACATTCAGTACTTC. It codes for CASSNRGAEAKNIQYF. J is TRBJ2-4 and V is TRBV7-2; 7 bases map to TRBD1. Germline V lookup: CDR1 SGHTA, CDR2 FQGNSA. The CDR3 has 16 amino acids. The V gene end was trimmed by 5 bases and the J gene end by 1 base; junction bases not matched to a gene: 8.

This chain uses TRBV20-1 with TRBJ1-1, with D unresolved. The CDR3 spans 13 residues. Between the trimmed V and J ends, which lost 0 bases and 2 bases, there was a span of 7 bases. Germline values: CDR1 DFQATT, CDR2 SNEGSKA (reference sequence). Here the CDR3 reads CSARDNRNTEAFF. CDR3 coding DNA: TGCAGTGCTAGAGATAATAGAAACACTGAAGCTTTCTTT.

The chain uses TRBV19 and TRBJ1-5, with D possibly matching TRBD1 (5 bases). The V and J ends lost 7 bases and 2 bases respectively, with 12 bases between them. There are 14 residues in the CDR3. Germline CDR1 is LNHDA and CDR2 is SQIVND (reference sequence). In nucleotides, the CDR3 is TGTGCCAGTAAAGCGGTGGGGGGCAATCAGCCCCAGCATTTT. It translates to CASKAVGGNQPQHF.

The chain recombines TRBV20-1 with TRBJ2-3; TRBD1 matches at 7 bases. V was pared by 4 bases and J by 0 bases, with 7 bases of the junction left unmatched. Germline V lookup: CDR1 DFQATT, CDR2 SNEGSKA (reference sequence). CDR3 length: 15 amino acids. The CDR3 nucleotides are TGCAGTGCTACTACAGGGGCCACTAGCACAGATACGCAGTATTTT. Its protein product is CSATTGATSTDTQYF.

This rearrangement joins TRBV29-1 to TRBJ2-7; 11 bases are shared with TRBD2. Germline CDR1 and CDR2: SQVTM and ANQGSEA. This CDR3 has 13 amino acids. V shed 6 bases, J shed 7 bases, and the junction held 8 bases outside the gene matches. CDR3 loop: CSVILAGVGEQYF. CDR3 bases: TGCAGCGTGATACTAGCGGGAGTGGGGGAGCAGTACTTC.

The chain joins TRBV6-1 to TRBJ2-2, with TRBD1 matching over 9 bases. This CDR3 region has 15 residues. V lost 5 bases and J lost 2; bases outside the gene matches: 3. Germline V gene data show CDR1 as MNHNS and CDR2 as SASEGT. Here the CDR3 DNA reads TGTGCCAGCAGTAGGGACAGGGTCAACACCGGGGAGCTGTTTTTT. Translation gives CASSRDRVNTGELFF.

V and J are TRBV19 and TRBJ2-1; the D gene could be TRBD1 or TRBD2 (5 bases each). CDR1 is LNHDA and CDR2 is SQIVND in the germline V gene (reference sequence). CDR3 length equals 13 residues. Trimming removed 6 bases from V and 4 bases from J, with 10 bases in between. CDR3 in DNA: TGTGCCAGTAGGGGACCCCGTTACAATGAGCAGTTCTTC. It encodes CASRGPRYNEQFF.

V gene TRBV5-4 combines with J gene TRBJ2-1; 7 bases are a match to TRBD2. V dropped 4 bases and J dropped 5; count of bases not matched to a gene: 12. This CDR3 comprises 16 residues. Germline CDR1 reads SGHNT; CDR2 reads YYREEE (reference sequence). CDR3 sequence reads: CASSGRRAGTDNEQFF. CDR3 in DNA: TGTGCCAGCAGCGGTCGGAGAGCGGGGACCGACAATGAGCAGTTCTTC. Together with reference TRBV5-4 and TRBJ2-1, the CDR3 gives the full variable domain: ETGVTQSPTHLIKTRGQQVTLRCSSQSGHNTVSWYQQALGQGPQFIFQYYREEENGRGNFPPRFSGLQFPNYSSELNVNALELDDSALYLCASSGRRAGTDNEQFFGPGTRLTVL.

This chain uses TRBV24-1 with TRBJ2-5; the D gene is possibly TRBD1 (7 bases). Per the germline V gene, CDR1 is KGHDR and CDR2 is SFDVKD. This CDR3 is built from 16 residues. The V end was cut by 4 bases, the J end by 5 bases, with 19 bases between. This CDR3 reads CATSETRRGLGETQYF. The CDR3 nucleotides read TGTGCCACCAGTGAGACGAGGAGGGGGCTCGGTGAGACCCAGTACTTC.

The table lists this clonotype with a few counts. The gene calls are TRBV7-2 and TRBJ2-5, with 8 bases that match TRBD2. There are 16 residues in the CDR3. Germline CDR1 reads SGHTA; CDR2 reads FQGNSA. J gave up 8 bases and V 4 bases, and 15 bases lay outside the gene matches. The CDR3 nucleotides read TGTGCCAGCAGCTCGCAAACCCGGGGGGGCTATGCTACCCAGTACTTC. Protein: CASSSQTRGGYATQYF.

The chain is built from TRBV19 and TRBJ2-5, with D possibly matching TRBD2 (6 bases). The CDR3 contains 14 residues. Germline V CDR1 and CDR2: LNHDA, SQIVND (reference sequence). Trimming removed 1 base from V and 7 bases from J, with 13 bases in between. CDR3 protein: CASSIGRGGGTQYF. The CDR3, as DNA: TGTGCCAGTAGTATAGGGCGGGGAGGAGGGACCCAGTACTTC.

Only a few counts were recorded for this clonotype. The CDR3 DNA sequence: TGTGCCACCGCCATAAACCCGGGAACCAATCAGCCCCAGCATTTT. Translated, it gives CATAINPGTNQPQHF. The rearrangement joins TRBV6-1 to TRBJ1-5, with unresolved D. The CDR3 length is 15 residues. Germline assignment: CDR1 MNHNS and CDR2 SASEGT. The V and J ends lost 10 bases and 3 bases respectively, with 19 bases between them.

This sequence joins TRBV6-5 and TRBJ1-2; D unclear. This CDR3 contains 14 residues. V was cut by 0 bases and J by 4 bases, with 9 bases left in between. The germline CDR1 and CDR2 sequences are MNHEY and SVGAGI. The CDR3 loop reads CASSYSREGYGYTF. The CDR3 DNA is TGTGCCAGCAGTTACTCAAGGGAAGGCTATGGCTACACCTTC.

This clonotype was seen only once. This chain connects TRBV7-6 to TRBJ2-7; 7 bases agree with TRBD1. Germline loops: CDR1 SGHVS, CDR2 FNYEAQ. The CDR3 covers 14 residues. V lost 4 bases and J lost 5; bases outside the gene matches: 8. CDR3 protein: CASSSQTGSHEQYF. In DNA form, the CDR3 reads TGTGCCAGCAGCTCACAGACAGGGTCCCACGAGCAGTACTTC.

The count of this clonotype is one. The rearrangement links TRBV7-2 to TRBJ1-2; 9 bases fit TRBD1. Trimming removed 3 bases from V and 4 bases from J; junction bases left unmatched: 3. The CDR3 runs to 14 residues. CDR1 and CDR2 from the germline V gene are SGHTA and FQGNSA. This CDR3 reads CASSLGQGGYGYTF. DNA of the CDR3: TGTGCCAGCAGCTTGGGACAGGGAGGCTATGGCTACACCTTC.

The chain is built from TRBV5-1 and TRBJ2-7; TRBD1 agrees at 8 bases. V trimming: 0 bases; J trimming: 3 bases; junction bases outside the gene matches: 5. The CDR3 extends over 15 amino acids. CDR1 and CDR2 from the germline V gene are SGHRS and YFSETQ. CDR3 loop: CASSLDGTGRYEQYF. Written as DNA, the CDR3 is TGCGCCAGCAGCTTGGACGGGACAGGCCGCTACGAGCAGTACTTC.

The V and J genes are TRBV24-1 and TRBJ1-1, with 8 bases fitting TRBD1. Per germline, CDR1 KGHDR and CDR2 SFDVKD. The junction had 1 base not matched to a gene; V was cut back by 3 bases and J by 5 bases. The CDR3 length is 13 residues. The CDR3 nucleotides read TGTGCCACCAGTGATGGGACAGGAACTGAAGCTTTCTTT. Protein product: CATSDGTGTEAFF.

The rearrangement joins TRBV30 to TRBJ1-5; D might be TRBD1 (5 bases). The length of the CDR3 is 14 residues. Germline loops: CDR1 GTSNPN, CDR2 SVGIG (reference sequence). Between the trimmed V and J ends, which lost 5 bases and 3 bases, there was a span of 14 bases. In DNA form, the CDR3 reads TGTGCCTGGGCCCCCACCGGGACCAATCAGCCCCAGCATTTT. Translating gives CAWAPTGTNQPQHF.

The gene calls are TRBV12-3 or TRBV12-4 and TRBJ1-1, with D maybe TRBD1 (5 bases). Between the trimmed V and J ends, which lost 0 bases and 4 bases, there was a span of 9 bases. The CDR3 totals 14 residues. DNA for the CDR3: TGTGCCAGCAGTTTAGCAGGGACCCTCACTGAAGCTTTCTTT. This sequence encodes CASSLAGTLTEAFF.

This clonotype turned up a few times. The CDR3 DNA sequence: TGTGCCAGCCTCCCCGGGACTAGCGGAACCTACGAGCAGTACTTC. As protein: CASLPGTSGTYEQYF. The chain is built from TRBV21-1 and TRBJ2-7; the table's D call of TRBD2 was not tested on the DNA. TRBV21-1 is given as a pseudogene. This CDR3 spans 15 amino acids.

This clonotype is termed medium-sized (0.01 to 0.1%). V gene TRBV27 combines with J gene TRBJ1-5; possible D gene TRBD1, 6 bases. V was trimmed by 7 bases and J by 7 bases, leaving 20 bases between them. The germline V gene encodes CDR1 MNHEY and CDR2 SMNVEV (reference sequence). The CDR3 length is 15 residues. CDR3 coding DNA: TGTGCCAGCACCCCCCAGGGGCTGGATAAGCAGCCCCAGCATTTT. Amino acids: CASTPQGLDKQPQHF.

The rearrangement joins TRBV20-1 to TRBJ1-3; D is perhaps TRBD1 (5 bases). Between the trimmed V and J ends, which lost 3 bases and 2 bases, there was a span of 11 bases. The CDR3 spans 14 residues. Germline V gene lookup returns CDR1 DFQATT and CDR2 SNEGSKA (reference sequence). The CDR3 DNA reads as TGCAGTGCTAGGCCGGGGGGGGCTGGAAACACCATATATTTT. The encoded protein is CSARPGGAGNTIYF.

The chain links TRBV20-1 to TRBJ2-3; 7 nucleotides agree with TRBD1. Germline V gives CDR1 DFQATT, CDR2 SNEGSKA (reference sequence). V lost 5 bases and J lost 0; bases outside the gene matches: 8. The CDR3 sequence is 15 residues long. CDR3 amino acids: CSAWDRLVSTDTQYF. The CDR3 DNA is TGCAGTGCTTGGGACAGATTAGTTAGCACAGATACGCAGTATTTT.

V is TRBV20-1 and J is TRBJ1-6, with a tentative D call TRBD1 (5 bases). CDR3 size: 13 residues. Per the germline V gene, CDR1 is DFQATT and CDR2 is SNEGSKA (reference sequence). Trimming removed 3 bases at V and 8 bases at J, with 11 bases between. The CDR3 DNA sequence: TGCAGTGCTAGGGGGCGCACGGATTCACCCCTCCACTTT. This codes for CSARGRTDSPLHF.

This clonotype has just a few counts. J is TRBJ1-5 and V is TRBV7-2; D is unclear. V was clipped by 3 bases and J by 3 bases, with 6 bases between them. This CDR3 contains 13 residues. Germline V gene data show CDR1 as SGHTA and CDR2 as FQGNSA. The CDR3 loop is CASSLRANQPQHF. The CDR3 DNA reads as TGTGCCAGCAGCTTGAGGGCCAATCAGCCCCAGCATTTT. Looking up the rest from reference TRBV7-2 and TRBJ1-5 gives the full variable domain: GAGVSQSPSNKVTEKGKDVELRCDPISGHTALYWYRQSLGQGLEFLIYFQGNSAPDKSGLPSDRFSAERTGGSVSTLTIQRTQQEDSAVYLCASSLRANQPQHFGDGTRLSIL.

The DNA of the CDR3 is TGTGCCAGCAGTTCTCCTACCGGGACTAAAGGGTCACCCCTCCACTTT. Amino acid sequence: CASSSPTGTKGSPLHF. This chain links TRBV6-5 with TRBJ1-6; the D gene is possibly TRBD1 (5 bases). Deletions cut 4 bases from V and 10 bases from J, with 20 bases between. The CDR3 covers 16 residues. The germline V gene encodes CDR1 MNHEY and CDR2 SVGAGI.

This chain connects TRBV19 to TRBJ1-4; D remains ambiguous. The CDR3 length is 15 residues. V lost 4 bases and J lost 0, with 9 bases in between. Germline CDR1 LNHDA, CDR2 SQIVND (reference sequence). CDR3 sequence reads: CASSRTQTTNEKLFF. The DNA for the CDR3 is TGTGCCAGTAGTAGGACGCAAACAACTAATGAAAAACTGTTTTTT.

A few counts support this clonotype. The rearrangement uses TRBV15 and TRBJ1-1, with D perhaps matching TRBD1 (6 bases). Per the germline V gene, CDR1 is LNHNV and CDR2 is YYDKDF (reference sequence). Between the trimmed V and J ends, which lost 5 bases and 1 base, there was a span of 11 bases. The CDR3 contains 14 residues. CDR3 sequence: CATSFGGANTEAFF. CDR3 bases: TGTGCCACCAGCTTCGGGGGGGCGAACACTGAAGCTTTCTTT.

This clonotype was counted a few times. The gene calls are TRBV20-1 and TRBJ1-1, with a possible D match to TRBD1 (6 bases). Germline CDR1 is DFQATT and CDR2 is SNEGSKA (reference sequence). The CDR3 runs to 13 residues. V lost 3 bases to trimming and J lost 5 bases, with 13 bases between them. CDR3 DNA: TGCAGTGCTAGGGAACAGGGAAGGACTGAAGCTTTCTTT. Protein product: CSAREQGRTEAFF.

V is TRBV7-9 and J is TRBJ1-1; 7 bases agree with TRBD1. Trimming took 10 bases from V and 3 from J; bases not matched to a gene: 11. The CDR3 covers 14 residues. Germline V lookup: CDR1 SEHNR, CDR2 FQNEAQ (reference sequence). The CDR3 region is CAIQPTGEHTEAFF. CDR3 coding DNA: TGTGCCATACAGCCAACAGGGGAGCACACTGAAGCTTTCTTT. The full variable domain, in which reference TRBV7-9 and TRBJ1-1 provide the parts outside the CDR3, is DTGVSQNPRHKITKRGQNVTFRCDPISEHNRLYWYRQTLGQGPEFLTYFQNEAQLEKSRLLSDRFSAERPKGSFSTLEIQRTEQGDSAMYLCAIQPTGEHTEAFFGQGTRLTVV.